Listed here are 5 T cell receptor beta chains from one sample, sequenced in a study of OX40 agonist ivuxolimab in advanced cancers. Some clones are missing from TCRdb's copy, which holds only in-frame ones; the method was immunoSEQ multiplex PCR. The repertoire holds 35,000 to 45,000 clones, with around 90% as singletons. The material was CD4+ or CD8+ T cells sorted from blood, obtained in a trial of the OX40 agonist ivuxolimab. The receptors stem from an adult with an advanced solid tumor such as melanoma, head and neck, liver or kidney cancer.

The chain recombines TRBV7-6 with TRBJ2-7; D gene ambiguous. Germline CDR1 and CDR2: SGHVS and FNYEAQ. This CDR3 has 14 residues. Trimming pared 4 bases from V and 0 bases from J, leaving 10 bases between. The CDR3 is CASSSEAFSYEQYF. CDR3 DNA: TGTGCCAGCAGCTCCGAAGCGTTCTCCTACGAGCAGTACTTC.

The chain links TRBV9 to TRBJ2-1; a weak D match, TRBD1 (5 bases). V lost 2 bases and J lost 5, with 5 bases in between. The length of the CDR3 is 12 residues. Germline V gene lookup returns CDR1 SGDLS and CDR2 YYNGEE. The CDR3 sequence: CASSVRDNEQFF. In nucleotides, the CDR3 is TGTGCCAGCAGCGTCAGGGACAATGAGCAGTTCTTC.

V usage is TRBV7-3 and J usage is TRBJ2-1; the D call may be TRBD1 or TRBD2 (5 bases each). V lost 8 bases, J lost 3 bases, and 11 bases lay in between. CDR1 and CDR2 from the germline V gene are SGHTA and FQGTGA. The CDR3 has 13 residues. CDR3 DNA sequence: TGTGCCAGCGGACAAACTAGCTACAATGAGCAGTTCTTC. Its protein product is CASGQTSYNEQFF.

The CDR3 loop reads CASSLGQGAQYEQYF. The CDR3 DNA reads as TGTGCCAGCAGTCTTGGACAGGGGGCGCAGTACGAGCAGTACTTC. The V call is TRBV27, the J call TRBJ2-7, with 11 bases identical to TRBD1. The CDR3 extends over 15 amino acids. Germline V gene sequence: CDR1 MNHEY, CDR2 SMNVEV (reference sequence). With 5 bases clipped from V and 4 bases from J, the junction kept 7 bases outside the gene matches.

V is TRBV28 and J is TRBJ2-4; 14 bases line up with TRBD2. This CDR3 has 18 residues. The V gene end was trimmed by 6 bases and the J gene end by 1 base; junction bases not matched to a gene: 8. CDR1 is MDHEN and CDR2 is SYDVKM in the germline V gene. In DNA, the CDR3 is TGTGCCAGCAGCTTGACTAGCGGGAGGGCCGCTGCCAAAAACATTCAGTACTTC. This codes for CASSLTSGRAAAKNIQYF. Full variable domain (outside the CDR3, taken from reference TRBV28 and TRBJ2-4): DVKVTQSSRYLVKRTGEKVFLECVQDMDHENMFWYRQDPGLGLRLIYFSYDVKMKEKGDIPEGYSVSREKKERFSLILESASTNQTSMYLCASSLTSGRAAAKNIQYFGAGTRLSVL.